This T cell receptor (beta chain) originates from a study of T cells in Graves' hyperthyroidism and ophthalmopathy. Trimming took 6 bases from V and 5 from J; bases not matched to a gene: 3. Germline V CDR1 and CDR2: SGHAT, FQNNGV. The CDR3 is 14 residues long. This clonotype was observed many times. The antigen remains unidentified. Regions amplified from RNA transcripts were the TCR beta CDR3 regions. A set of HTBI primers served as the primers for a first-round RT-PCR of the TCR CDR3. TCRdb ran MiXCR on the multiplex PCR reads and lists one entry per CDR3 protein. The repertoire consists of 650,000 to 850,000 distinct CDR3 sequences, with approximately 19% occurring once and the leading ten covering roughly a sixth. Broader study findings: Most thyroid clonotypes with frequency above 0.001 were detected in blood. It was a median around 6 months before onset that the model predicted ophthalmopathy.

Material: blood. The rearrangement links TRBV11-2 to TRBJ2-2; 10 bases match TRBD1. The sequence derives from a woman aged 50 to 65 with Graves' hyperthyroidism that later progressed to Graves' ophthalmopathy. CDR3 loop: CASRGTGETGELFF. For the CDR3, the DNA is TGTGCCAGCAGGGGGACAGGGGAAACCGGGGAGCTGTTTTTT.